A single sample gave rise to the 7 T cell receptor beta chains below, sequenced in a study of blood T cell repertoires in COVID-19. Assay used: immunoSEQ multiplex PCR; TCRdb lists only in-frame clones, some missing. The sample holds fewer than 400,000 clones, around 86% seen once. The sequencing sample was made of peripheral blood. These receptors were taken from a human donor in a cohort sampled during active COVID-19.

The chain carries TRBV20-1 and TRBJ2-7; D gene uncertain. The length of the CDR3 is 11 residues. V lost 5 bases and J lost 0, with 5 bases in between. Germline V lookup: CDR1 DFQATT, CDR2 SNEGSKA (reference sequence). The CDR3 bases are TGCAGTGCTGAGAGCTCCTACGAGCAGTACTTC. This encodes CSAESSYEQYF.

The chain joins TRBV5-4 to TRBJ2-3; TRBD2 might be the D (6 bases). With 4 bases removed from V and 4 bases from J, the gap between germline ends came to 25 bases. There are 18 residues in the CDR3. The germline gives CDR1 SGHNT, CDR2 YYREEE (reference sequence). The CDR3 sequence is CASSPVRRLDVGADTQYF. CDR3 DNA: TGTGCCAGCAGCCCAGTTCGGAGACTAGATGTAGGGGCAGATACGCAGTATTTT. Drawing the rest from reference TRBV5-4 and TRBJ2-3, the complete variable domain is ETGVTQSPTHLIKTRGQQVTLRCSSQSGHNTVSWYQQALGQGPQFIFQYYREEENGRGNFPPRFSGLQFPNYSSELNVNALELDDSALYLCASSPVRRLDVGADTQYFGPGTRLTVL.

V usage is TRBV2 and J usage is TRBJ1-1; 9 positions agree with TRBD1. The CDR3 runs to 14 residues. J was trimmed by 4 bases and V by 7 bases; bases with no gene match: 7. Germline CDR1 is SNHLY and CDR2 is FYNNEI. In DNA form, the CDR3 reads TGTGCCAGCACACGGGACAGGGAAGCCACTGAAGCTTTCTTT. It is translated as CASTRDREATEAFF.

The chain employs TRBV29-1 and TRBJ2-7; TRBD2 matches 8 bases. Per germline, CDR1 SQVTM and CDR2 ANQGSEA. CDR3 length: 12 amino acids. V lost 7 bases and J lost 2; bases outside the gene matches: 4. CDR3 nucleotide sequence: TGCAGCGAGCGGGGACTAGCCTACGAGCAGTACTTC. Translating gives CSERGLAYEQYF.

This rearrangement joins TRBV10-3 to TRBJ2-5; a possible D gene is TRBD2 (7 bases). V was trimmed by 10 bases and J by 3 bases, leaving 18 bases between them. The CDR3 spans 14 residues. Germline-derived CDR1 and CDR2 are ENHRY and SYGVKD. The CDR3 loop is CANSAGGREETQYF. Here the CDR3 DNA reads TGTGCCAATTCGGCCGGGGGGCGAGAAGAGACCCAGTACTTC.

The chain is built from TRBV5-1 and TRBJ2-3; 8 bases line up with TRBD1. Germline V gene data show CDR1 as SGHRS and CDR2 as YFSETQ. The J segment lost 3 bases and the V segment lost 7 bases, leaving 7 bases of the junction unmatched. This CDR3 is 14 amino acids long. This CDR3 reads CASSGGLGTDTQYF. The CDR3 region has the DNA TGCGCCAGCTCAGGGGGCTTAGGGACAGATACGCAGTATTTT.

This chain uses TRBV5-1 with TRBJ1-6; D gene unclear. The germline V gene encodes CDR1 SGHRS and CDR2 YFSETQ. This CDR3 is 15 amino acids long. V was clipped by 0 bases and J by 8 bases, with 12 bases between them. The CDR3 is CASSLGPGGDSPLHF. The DNA for the CDR3 is TGCGCCAGCAGCTTGGGACCCGGAGGTGATTCACCCCTCCACTTT.